This T cell receptor beta chain stems from a study of blood T cell repertoires in COVID-19. About the study: There were acute and convalescent COVID-19 samples, and they came from the United States, Italy and Spain. Sources were T cells, B-cell-depleted T cells, or PBMCs; the material itself was cDNA or gDNA.

Per the original methods: By means of reference gene primer amplification, nucleated cell counts were estimated. TCRdb keeps only in-frame clones here, not all; method: immunoSEQ multiplex PCR. V and J calls and clone size are given by that table; D and trimming were obtained from the DNA. The data contain about 260,000 clones, 85% to 90% of them seen just once; the ten biggest clones take up around 3.5%. Trimming left V 1 base short and J 4 bases short, with 13 bases between. Germline CDR1 reads WSHSY; CDR2 reads SAAADI. The CDR3 length is 15 residues. This TCR derives from a woman between 40 and 55 years old with acute or convalescent COVID-19. The gene calls are TRBV10-2 and TRBJ1-2, with D tentatively TRBD1 (5 bases). The source material was peripheral blood. CDR3: CASSEFTGDFYGYTF. CDR3 bases: TGCGCCAGCAGTGAGTTCACCGGGGACTTCTATGGCTACACCTTC.